The subject of this entry is one TCR beta chain. The data were obtained in a study of blood T cell repertoires in COVID-19. The CDR3 extends over 16 amino acids. V lost 4 bases, J lost 4 bases, and 8 bases stayed unmatched. Germline V gene sequence: CDR1 LGHDT, CDR2 YNNKEL (reference sequence). The data were produced by immunoSEQ multiplex PCR, yet TCRdb's version contains in-frame clones alone and is incomplete. Of under 350,000 clones listed, around 90% are singletons. The sample taken for sequencing was peripheral blood. The rearrangement uses TRBV3-1 (or the pseudogene TRBV3-2) and TRBJ2-2, with 8 bases lining up with TRBD1. This clonotype originated in a woman younger than 45 with COVID-19, enrolled during active disease. The CDR3 DNA reads as TGTGCCAGCAGCCCTCGGACAGGGACGGGCACCGGGGAGCTGTTTTTT. This gives the protein CASSPRTGTGTGELFF.